One and the same sample provided the 6 T cell receptor beta chains below, sequenced in a study of blood T cells in healthy people across ages. Together with a sample-barcoded 5' primer, a J-beta primer mix was included in a second PCR lasting roughly 6 to 12 cycles. TCRdb reprocessed the 5' RACE reads via MiXCR and lists one record per CDR3 protein. The data contain about 770,000 distinct CDR3 sequences, around 43% of them singletons. Sequencing was performed on blood. The receptors here all came from a man aged 55 to 70 in good health.

This clonotype has more than one count but fewer than ten. Germline is not matched at one junction end, which may reflect a read error. This sequence joins TRBV6-5 and TRBJ2-7; no definite D call. Germline V gene sequence: CDR1 MNHEY, CDR2 SVGAGI. The CDR3 is 13 amino acids. CDR3 nucleotides: TGTGCCAGCAGACAGCGAATCTCCCACGAGCAGTACTTC. This codes for CASRQRISHEQYF.

The chain joins TRBV6-6 to TRBJ1-1; D is perhaps TRBD1 (5 bases). Trimming pared 0 bases from V and 4 bases from J, leaving 9 bases between. Germline V gene sequence: CDR1 MNHNY, CDR2 SVGAGI (reference sequence). The CDR3 totals 14 residues. The CDR3 nucleotides read TGTGCCAGCAGTTACTCTGGGGCGGTCACTGAAGCTTTCTTT. Encoded protein: CASSYSGAVTEAFF.

In the case of this clonotype: One end of the junction does not line up with germline, which may come from a read error. The rearrangement joins TRBV29-1 to TRBJ1-1; D is unclear. The length of the CDR3 is 11 residues. In germline, CDR1 is SQVTM, CDR2 ANQGSEA. CDR3 residues: CSVRRNTGAFF. The CDR3 DNA reads as TGCAGCGTTCGTAGAAACACTGGAGCTTTCTTT.

This clonotype was detected only a few times. V gene TRBV20-1 combines with J gene TRBJ1-1, with TRBD1 identical over 7 bases. The ends lost 3 bases at V and 1 base at J; junction bases unmatched: 5. This CDR3 comprises 14 residues. In germline, CDR1 is DFQATT, CDR2 SNEGSKA (reference sequence). In nucleotides, the CDR3 is TGCAGTGCTAGGGCAGGGGGTGGGAACACTGAAGCTTTCTTT. It translates to CSARAGGGNTEAFF.

This clonotype was found a few times. This chain uses TRBV6-2 or TRBV6-3 with TRBJ1-2; a possible D gene is TRBD1 (6 bases). Trimming cost V 8 bases and J 3 bases, with 19 bases left between them. The CDR3 is 15 amino acids. Germline V gene lookup returns CDR1 MNHEY and CDR2 SVGEGT. The CDR3 reads CASSSGGGGYYGYTF. CDR3 DNA: TGTGCCAGCTCCAGCGGGGGAGGGGGTTACTATGGCTACACCTTC.

This clonotype was counted a few times. J is TRBJ1-2 and V is TRBV6-5, with 7 bases identical to TRBD1. From germline, CDR1 is MNHEY and CDR2 SVGAGI. Trimming cost V 0 bases and J 4 bases; bases outside gene matches: 2. This CDR3 is 14 amino acids long. CDR3 sequence (DNA): TGTGCCAGCAGTTACTCTTGGACAGGCTATGGCTACACCTTC. Its protein is CASSYSWTGYGYTF.